This T cell receptor beta chain originates from a study of beta chain features in type 1 diabetes (dated by TCRdb to the late 2010s). About the investigation overall: Mean age, gender distribution, total cell number and subset yield were not different between patients and healthy donors. A total of roughly 100,000,000 sorted cells were examined across all samples, and the number of cells per subset was strongly correlated with RNA yield. The study compared TCRB repertoires of sorted circulating CD4+ T cell subsets between recently diagnosed type 1 diabetes patients and matched healthy donors. Regulatory and stem cell-like memory subsets were obtained from only 8 patients and about eight healthy donors, while naive and central memory subsets were obtained from all 30 or so donors.

For this clone: The target of this receptor is not known. No base quality information exists; no much larger clone differs at one position.

The High Capacity cDNA Reverse Transcription Kit was used to reverse transcribe all of the isolated RNA, meaning that expressed TCRB transcripts were what got sequenced. Naive, central memory and regulatory T cell samples underwent deep immunoSEQ sequencing, averaging around 4 million total reads per sample. Sorted cells were lysed in RLT buffer and RNA was extracted with DNase-treated RNeasy Micro or Mini kits, depending on cell number. Each cell subset was processed on its own to prevent cross-contamination, while patient and healthy donor samples were processed together. The immunoSEQ multiplex PCR was used to amplify TCRB sequences from cDNA, generating 87-bp fragments that spanned the CDR3 region. Amplicons were sequenced on the Illumina HiSeq platform. Regarding the original processing steps: Synthetic template baselines were used to correct PCR bias computationally, reads within Hamming distance 2 were collapsed, and singletons that could not be merged were discarded. By aligning reads against IMGT, V, D and J genes, CDR3 length, and insertions or deletions at six rearrangement sites were assigned. Within each subset, clonotype counts were normalized to the number of sorted cells before true diversity and Gini coefficients were calculated with the tcR R package. The overlap coefficient, calculated on TCRB nucleotide sequences, was used to measure repertoire sharing. Out-of-frame TCRB sequences from naive cells were analyzed to stand in for the pre-selection repertoire. TCRdb mirrors the immuneACCESS table, restricted to in-frame sequences. Some clones are absent from its copies; in checked studies, under half trace to an unresolved V gene, and the reason for the others is unknown. V and J calls and clone size come straight from that table; D and trimming were deduced from the DNA. For this sample the table gives about 360,000 clones, of which around 12% were detected only once. The top ten constitute more than 0.015% of the sample.

A single peripheral blood draw of approximately 110 mL on average was collected from each donor into heparinised tubes. Naive, central memory, regulatory and stem cell-like memory CD4+ T cells were sorted on a BD FACSAria II using a panel including CD45RO, CCR7, CD25, CD127, CD95 and CD27. Purity was above 98% for every sorted population. PBMCs were separated immediately by Lymphoprep density gradient centrifugation and were stained directly, without being cultured. To minimize batch effects, samples were stained and sorted in pairs, one healthy donor with one patient per experiment. The CDR3 holds 15 amino acids from the cysteine to the phenylalanine. Here the CDR3 DNA is all that survives: 45 bases in frame from base 1. Trimming accounts for 5 bases at V and 7 bases at J, while the number of junction bases matched to no gene is 5. Based on the germline V gene (reference sequence), the CDR1 and CDR2 sequences are MNHNY and SVGAGI.

Overall study outcomes, separate from this receptor: Sequencing cDNA rather than genomic DNA could over-represent highly expressing activated cells, although activation and CD3 levels did not differ between groups. Naive, central memory and regulatory TCRB repertoires appeared to be more alike among patients than among healthy donors. At VDJ recombination sites, patients with type 1 diabetes made fewer insertions and deleted more nucleotides, a pattern implying thymic rearrangement abnormalities. Shorter templates might be favored by PCR, yet because patient and control samples were amplified and corrected together, any such skew would affect both groups equally. A moderate but significant shortening of TCRB CDR3 length was observed in type 1 diabetes patients in all four CD4+ subsets. Because small numbers of individuals were included in the HLA sub-analyses, any influence of HLA type on TCRB rearrangement was left unresolved.

The sequence derives from a man younger than 30 in good health. Input material: naive CD4+ T cells from blood. The cell subset or site label corresponds to: true naive CD4+ T cells. The chain was built from TRBV6-6 and TRBJ2-1; 13 middle bases align to TRBD2. The CDR3 corresponds to CASSRTSGSVNEQFF. Read as DNA, the sequence is TGTGCCAGCAGTCGGACTAGCGGGAGTGTGAATGAGCAGTTCTTC.